This T cell receptor beta chain was sequenced during a study of blood T cell repertoires in COVID-19. Overall study context: Acute-phase and convalescent COVID-19 samples originated in the United States, Italy and Spain. PBMCs, B-cell-depleted T cells, or T cells were the source of the cDNA or gDNA that made up the material.

Generated by immunoSEQ multiplex PCR, the TCRdb table keeps only in-frame clones and is missing some. Seen here are roughly 80,000 clones, roughly 85% observed once, and the top ten hold roughly 5.3%. CDR3 length equals 12 residues. V lost 6 bases, J lost 8 bases, and 4 bases stayed unmatched. Germline V CDR1 and CDR2: MNHEY, SVGAGI. Sequenced: peripheral blood. The origin of this receptor is a woman of 80 years or more with active or convalescent COVID-19. This chain connects TRBV6-5 to TRBJ1-2, with 9 bases lining up with TRBD1. The CDR3 spells CASRQGAQGYTF. CDR3 in DNA: TGTGCCAGCAGACAGGGGGCTCAAGGCTACACCTTC.